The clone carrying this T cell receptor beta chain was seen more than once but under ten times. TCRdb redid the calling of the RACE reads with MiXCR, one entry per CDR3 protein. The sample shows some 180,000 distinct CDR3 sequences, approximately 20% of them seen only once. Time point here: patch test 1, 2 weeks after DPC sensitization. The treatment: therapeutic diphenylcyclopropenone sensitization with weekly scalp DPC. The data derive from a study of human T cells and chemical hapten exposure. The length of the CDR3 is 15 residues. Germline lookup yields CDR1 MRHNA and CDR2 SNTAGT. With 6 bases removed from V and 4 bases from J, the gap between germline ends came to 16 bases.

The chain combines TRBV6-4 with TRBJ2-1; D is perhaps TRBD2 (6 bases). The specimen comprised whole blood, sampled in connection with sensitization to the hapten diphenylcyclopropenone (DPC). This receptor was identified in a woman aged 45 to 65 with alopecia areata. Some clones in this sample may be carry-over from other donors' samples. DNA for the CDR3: TGTGCCAGCAGCAAGGACCCTGCGGGGTACAATGAGCAGTTCTTC. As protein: CASSKDPAGYNEQFF.